The text below deals with one T cell receptor beta chain. The data derive from a study of cytomegalovirus exposure and HLA in healthy donors. The V and J ends lost 5 bases and 2 bases respectively, with 15 bases between them. Germline lookup yields CDR1 SGHNT and CDR2 YENEEA. The CDR3 is 15 residues long. PCR used 60 Vbeta primers and 13 Jbeta primers. Repertoires were generated with immunoSEQ multiplex PCR, while TCRdb's copy carries only in-frame clones and drops some. The sample lists more than 90,000 clones; 65% to 90% were seen once. This TCR derives from a woman in her 70s in good health and CMV-seropositive. Sequenced: PBMCs. V is TRBV11-3 and J is TRBJ1-2; possible D gene TRBD1, 5 bases. CDR3 in DNA: TGTGCCAGCAGCCCATATCGGGCAGGGAACTATGGCTACACCTTC. Amino acid sequence: CASSPYRAGNYGYTF.